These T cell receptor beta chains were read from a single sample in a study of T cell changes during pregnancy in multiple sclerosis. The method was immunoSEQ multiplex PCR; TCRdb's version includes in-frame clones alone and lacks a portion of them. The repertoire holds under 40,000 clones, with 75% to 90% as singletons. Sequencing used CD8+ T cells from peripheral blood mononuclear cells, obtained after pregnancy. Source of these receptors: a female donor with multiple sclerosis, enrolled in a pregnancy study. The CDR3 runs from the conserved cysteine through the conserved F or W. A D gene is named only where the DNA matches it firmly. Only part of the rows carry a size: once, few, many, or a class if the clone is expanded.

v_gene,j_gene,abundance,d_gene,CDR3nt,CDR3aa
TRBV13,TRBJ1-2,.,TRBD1,TGTGCCAGCAGCTTAGGCCGGGACAGGGCAGGGGGCTACACCTTC,CASSLGRDRAGGYTF
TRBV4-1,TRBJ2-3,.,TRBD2,TGCGCCAGCAGCCAAGAACCTAGCGGGGGACCGGTCGCAGATACGCAGTATTTT,CASSQEPSGGPVADTQYF
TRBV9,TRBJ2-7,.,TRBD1,TGTGCCAGCAGCGGATCCGGGACAGTTGACGAGCAGTACTTC,CASSGSGTVDEQYF
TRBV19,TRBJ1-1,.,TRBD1,TGTGCCAGTTTGGACAGGGGGCGTGCTGAAGCTTTCTTT,CASLDRGRAEAFF
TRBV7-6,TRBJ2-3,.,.,TGTGCCAGCAGCGAGGGGGGGGGCACAGATACGCAGTATTTT,CASSEGGGTDTQYF
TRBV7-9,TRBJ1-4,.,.,TGTGCCAGCAGCTTCGATCAGGGGATACAGGAAAAACTGTTTTTT,CASSFDQGIQEKLFF
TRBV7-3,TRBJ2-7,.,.,TGTGCCAGCAGCTATAGGAGGGGAAGCGAGCAGTACTTC,CASSYRRGSEQYF
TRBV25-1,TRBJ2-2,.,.,TGTGCTTTCGCGGGGCACACCGGGGAGCTGTTTTTT,CAFAGHTGELFF
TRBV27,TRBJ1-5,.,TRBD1,TGTGCCAGCAGTCCCCAGGGGGTCAATCAGCCCCAGCATTTT,CASSPQGVNQPQHF
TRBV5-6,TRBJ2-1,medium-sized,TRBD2,TGTGCCAGCAGCCGGAAGAGCGGGGGCTTCTACAATGAGCAGTTCTTC,CASSRKSGGFYNEQFF
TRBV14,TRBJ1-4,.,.,TGTGCCAGCAGCCAAGGCGCCGAAAAACTGTTTTTT,CASSQGAEKLFF
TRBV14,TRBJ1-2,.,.,TGTGCCAGCAGCCAAGGGACAAACTATGGCTACACCTTC,CASSQGTNYGYTF
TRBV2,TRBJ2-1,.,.,TGTGCCAGCAGTGCCTCTAACAGGGCCGGCAATGAGCAGTTCTTC,CASSASNRAGNEQFF
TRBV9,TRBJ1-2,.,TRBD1,TGTGCCAGCAGCGTACCCTACTCAGGGGGCGAAGATGGCTACACCTTC,CASSVPYSGGEDGYTF
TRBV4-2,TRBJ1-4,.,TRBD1,TGTGCCAGCCGCCCCCGGGGACAGACTAATGAAAAACTGTTTTTT,CASRPRGQTNEKLFF
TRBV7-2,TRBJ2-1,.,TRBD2,TGTGCCAGCAGCTTAGTCAACGGGGGGGACAATGAGCAGTTCTTC,CASSLVNGGDNEQFF
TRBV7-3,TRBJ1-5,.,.,TGTGCCAGCAGCCTACTAGACGGTCAGCCCCAGCATTTT,CASSLLDGQPQHF
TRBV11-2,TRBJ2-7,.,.,TGTGCCAGCAGCTTAGGGCCCGATTGGGAGCAGTACTTC,CASSLGPDWEQYF
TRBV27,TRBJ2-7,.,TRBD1,TGTGCCAGCAGATATAGTCGTGGGACAGGGTACGAGCAGTACTTC,CASRYSRGTGYEQYF
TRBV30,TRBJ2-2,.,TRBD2,TGTGCCTGGAGTGTGCCTAGCGGGGTCACCGGGGAGCTGTTTTTT,CAWSVPSGVTGELFF
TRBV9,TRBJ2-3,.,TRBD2,TGTGCCAGCAGCGTAGCTAGCGGGGGGGCCTTTGTGGCAGATACGCAGTATTTT,CASSVASGGAFVADTQYF
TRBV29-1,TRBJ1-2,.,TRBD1,TGCAGCGTTGAAGGGGGTTTAGACAGGGATCTCGTCTCGCTCGATGGCTACACCTTC,CSVEGGLDRDLVSLDGYTF
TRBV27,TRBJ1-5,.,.,TGTGCCAGCAGTATCACAGGTACTAATCAGCCCCAGCATTTT,CASSITGTNQPQHF
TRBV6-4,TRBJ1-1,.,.,TGTGCCAGCAGTGACCGACAGAACACTGAAGCTTTCTTT,CASSDRQNTEAFF
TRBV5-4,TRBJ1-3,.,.,TGTGCCAGCAGCTGGGCGGGGGCGCCTGGAAACACCATATATTTT,CASSWAGAPGNTIYF
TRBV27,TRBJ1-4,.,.,TGTGCCAGCAGCCGATTAGATGGCGGGGGAATCGAAAAACTGTTTTTT,CASSRLDGGGIEKLFF
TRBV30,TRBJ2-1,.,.,TGTGCCTGGAGTAGGGGGGGCTCCTACAATGAGCAGTTCTTC,CAWSRGGSYNEQFF
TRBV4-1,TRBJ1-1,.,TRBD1,TGCGCCAGCAGCCAAGCCGGGACAGGGGACACTGAAGCTTTCTTT,CASSQAGTGDTEAFF
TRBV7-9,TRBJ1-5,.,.,TGTGCCAGCAGCTTGGACAGTTATGACAATCAGCCCCAGCATTTT,CASSLDSYDNQPQHF
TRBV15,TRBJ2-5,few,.,TGTGCCACCAGCAGATACGGAGCAGGGAAAGAGACCCAGTACTTC,CATSRYGAGKETQYF
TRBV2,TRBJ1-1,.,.,TGTGCCAGCCCATGGACAGCCCCGGGGAACACTGAAGCTTTCTTT,CASPWTAPGNTEAFF
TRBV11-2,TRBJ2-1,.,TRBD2,TGTGCCAGCAGCTTAGATTTCGTATTAGCGGGGCCGAGCTCCTACAATGAGCAGTTCTTC,CASSLDFVLAGPSSYNEQFF
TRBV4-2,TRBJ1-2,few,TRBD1,TGTGCCAGCAGCCAAGATCGGCAGGGGGAGGACTATGGCTACACCTTC,CASSQDRQGEDYGYTF
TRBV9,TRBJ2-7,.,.,TGTGCCAGCAGCCCCCTAGATGTGGGAGACGAGCAGTACTTC,CASSPLDVGDEQYF
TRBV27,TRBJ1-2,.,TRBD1,TGTGCCAGCAGCGGACAGGGTTCTAACTATGGCTACACCTTC,CASSGQGSNYGYTF
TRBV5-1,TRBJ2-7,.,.,TGCGCCAGCAGCTTGGGCCGGGGTAACTACGAGCAGTACTTC,CASSLGRGNYEQYF
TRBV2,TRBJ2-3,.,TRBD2,TGTGCCAGCAGTGGGGCTAGCGGGGGTACAGATACGCAGTATTTT,CASSGASGGTDTQYF